This T cell receptor (beta chain) came from a study of T-cell reconstitution after alpha-beta-depleted transplantation in children. Unique molecular identifiers were incorporated during preparation of the TCRbeta library. TCRdb reprocessed the PCR reads with MiXCR, giving one entry per CDR3 protein. Of a few hundred thousand distinct CDR3 sequences listed, around 19% were seen once; the top ten hold 3.3%. The sample holds a few counts of this clonotype. Per germline, CDR1 SGHRS and CDR2 YFSETQ. After removal of 0 bases from V and 4 bases from J, the junction contained 2 bases not matched to a gene. The CDR3 covers 14 residues.

The TCR sequence derives from a human donor who donated a stem cell graft to a child with acute lymphoblastic leukemia. The genes are TRBV5-1 and TRBJ1-2, with 8 bases lining up with TRBD1. This specimen consisted of PBMCs from the stem cell graft donor, obtained from the stem cell graft. CDR3 residues: CASSLAQGVYGYTF. The CDR3 nucleotides are TGCGCCAGCAGCTTGGCACAGGGGGTCTATGGCTACACCTTC.